Presented here are 18 T cell receptor beta chains from one specimen sequenced in a study of blood T cell repertoires in COVID-19. Produced via immunoSEQ multiplex PCR; TCRdb's table is partial and in-frame only. The sample holds about 200,000 clones, 83% seen once. The specimen sequenced was peripheral blood. The receptors derive from a woman aged 40-49 years with active or convalescent COVID-19.

V gene TRBV12-5 combines with J gene TRBJ2-1; D gene ambiguous. This CDR3 is built from 12 residues. Between the trimmed V and J ends, which lost 5 bases and 9 bases, there was a span of 11 bases. Germline CDR1 is LGHNT and CDR2 is FRNRAP. The CDR3 spells CASGPNLVEQFF. CDR3 nucleotides: TGTGCTAGTGGTCCGAACTTGGTTGAGCAGTTCTTC. Full variable domain (missing parts from reference TRBV12-5 and TRBJ2-1): DARVTQTPRHKVTEMGQEVTMRCQPILGHNTVFWYRQTMMQGLELLAYFRNRAPLDDSGMPKDRFSAEMPDATLATLKIQPSEPRDSAVYFCASGPNLVEQFFGPGTRLTVL.

V is TRBV30 and J is TRBJ2-5, with D possibly TRBD2 on 6 matching bases. Looked up from germline, CDR1 is GTSNPN and CDR2 is SVGIG (reference sequence). CDR3 length: 15 residues. V was pared by 0 bases and J by 0 bases, with 11 bases between. In DNA, the CDR3 is TGTGCCTGGAGTGTTGGGGGAGGCTACCAAGAGACCCAGTACTTC. Translating gives CAWSVGGGYQETQYF.

This clone was recorded once. The gene calls are TRBV28 and TRBJ2-1; a weak D match, TRBD2 (6 bases). The CDR3 loop spans 15 amino acids. The ends were cut back, 1 base at V and 0 bases at J, with 7 bases in the middle. The germline gives CDR1 MDHEN, CDR2 SYDVKM. The CDR3, as DNA: TGTGCCAGCAGTTTATCCGGGAGCTCCTACAATGAGCAGTTCTTC. It yields the protein CASSLSGSSYNEQFF. Using reference TRBV28 and TRBJ2-1 for the parts outside the CDR3, the full variable domain is DVKVTQSSRYLVKRTGEKVFLECVQDMDHENMFWYRQDPGLGLRLIYFSYDVKMKEKGDIPEGYSVSREKKERFSLILESASTNQTSMYLCASSLSGSSYNEQFFGPGTRLTVL.

The rearrangement uses TRBV4-1 and TRBJ2-7; tentative D call: TRBD2 (5 bases). Per the germline V gene, CDR1 is MGHRA and CDR2 is YSYEKL. V was trimmed by 0 bases and J by 3 bases, leaving 12 bases between them. This CDR3 comprises 15 residues. Here the CDR3 reads CASSQDSGLDYEQYF. The CDR3 nucleotides read TGCGCCAGCAGCCAAGATTCCGGACTCGACTACGAGCAGTACTTC.

The chain recombines TRBV6-5 with TRBJ1-2; 8 bases align to TRBD1. The germline gives CDR1 MNHEY, CDR2 SVGAGI. V lost 6 bases to trimming and J lost 4 bases; unmatched junction nucleotides: 10. The CDR3 has 15 amino acids. CDR3 in amino acids: CASSVQGVVGYGYTF. DNA for the CDR3: TGTGCCAGCAGCGTACAGGGGGTTGTGGGCTATGGCTACACCTTC.

This chain connects TRBV6-5 to TRBJ2-1, with 11 nucleotides matching TRBD2. Germline trimming cut 0 bases from V and 8 bases from J; bases unmatched to any gene: 3. The CDR3 runs 15 residues. Germline loops: CDR1 MNHEY, CDR2 SVGAGI. The CDR3, as DNA: TGTGCCAGCAGTTACTCTACTAGCGGGAGCGATGAGCAGTTCTTC. Amino acid sequence: CASSYSTSGSDEQFF.

This sequence joins TRBV3-1 (or the pseudogene TRBV3-2) and TRBJ1-2; the D gene is possibly TRBD1 (6 bases). V was clipped by 6 bases and J by 5 bases, with 16 bases between them. The CDR3 length is 14 residues. Germline values: CDR1 LGHDT, CDR2 YNNKEL (reference sequence). CDR3 protein: CASRGRTDTYGYTF. The CDR3 bases are TGTGCCAGCAGGGGAAGGACAGACACTTATGGCTACACCTTC.

The CDR3 DNA reads as TGTGCCAGCAGCCCAGGTAGATTCACTGAAGCTTTCTTT. Its translation is CASSPGRFTEAFF. The chain couples TRBV5-6 to TRBJ1-1; D gene uncertain. The V gene's germline CDR1 is SGHDT and CDR2 YYEEEE. Trimming cost V 4 bases and J 4 bases, with 11 bases left between them. This CDR3 has 13 residues.

In nucleotides, the CDR3 is TGTGCCAGCAGCTTCGACAGGGGGCAACACTATGGCTACACCTTC. As protein: CASSFDRGQHYGYTF. This chain links TRBV5-4 with TRBJ1-2; 10 nucleotides align to TRBD1. The CDR3 has 15 residues. Germline V gene data show CDR1 as SGHNT and CDR2 as YYREEE (reference sequence). The ends lost 2 bases at V and 3 bases at J; junction bases unmatched: 4.

This clone was picked up a small number of times. The J gene is TRBJ2-7, the V gene TRBV7-9, with D maybe TRBD2 (7 bases). The CDR3 loop spans 16 amino acids. The V gene's germline CDR1 is SEHNR and CDR2 FQNEAQ (reference sequence). V was trimmed by 4 bases and J by 4 bases, leaving 20 bases between them. The DNA of the CDR3 is TGTGCCAGCAGCTCCCCTCGCGGGGGCCGGGGTTACGAGCAGTACTTC. Translation gives CASSSPRGGRGYEQYF.

The chain recombines TRBV6-5 with TRBJ1-4; 9 bases are a match to TRBD1. The CDR3 runs 15 residues. V lost 6 bases, J lost 2 bases, and 4 bases stayed unmatched. The germline CDR1 and CDR2 sequences are MNHEY and SVGAGI. CDR3 nucleotide sequence: TGTGCCAGCAGATCACAGGGGGCTACTAATGAAAAACTGTTTTTT. Translated: CASRSQGATNEKLFF.

This rearrangement joins TRBV4-1 to TRBJ2-1; 7 positions match TRBD2. The V gene's germline CDR1 is MGHRA and CDR2 YSYEKL. The CDR3 has 14 amino acids. Trimming cost V 3 bases and J 7 bases; bases outside gene matches: 6. The CDR3 reads CASSQQAGLNEQFF. The DNA of the CDR3 is TGCGCCAGCAGCCAGCAAGCGGGACTAAATGAGCAGTTCTTC.

CDR3 region: CASSPGWGQNYGYTF. The CDR3 nucleotides read TGTGCCAGCTCACCGGGATGGGGGCAGAACTATGGCTACACCTTC. The V and J genes are TRBV18 and TRBJ1-2; D is perhaps TRBD1 (6 bases). CDR1 KGHSH and CDR2 LQKENI come from the germline V gene. V lost 3 bases and J lost 2, with 13 bases in between. The CDR3 is 15 amino acids.

CDR3 DNA sequence: TGTGCCAGCAGCGTAGCCTGGGCGAAAGAGACCCAGTACTTC. This sequence encodes CASSVAWAKETQYF. V is TRBV9 and J is TRBJ2-5; the D is unclear. V lost 0 bases to trimming and J lost 3 bases, with 9 bases between them. Germline V gene data show CDR1 as SGDLS and CDR2 as YYNGEE. The CDR3 loop spans 14 amino acids.

The V and J genes are TRBV11-2 and TRBJ1-3; no clear D. Germline V gene lookup returns CDR1 SGHAT and CDR2 FQNNGV. This CDR3 region has 14 residues. V was pared by 3 bases and J by 0 bases, with 6 bases between. The CDR3 bases are TGTGCCAGCAGCTTGGGCTACTCTGGAAACACCATATATTTT. Encoded protein: CASSLGYSGNTIYF.

This clone was detected once. The chain is built from TRBV9 and TRBJ1-2; 11 bases match TRBD1. V gave up 4 bases and J gave up 9 bases; unmatched junction bases: 5. CDR3 size: 13 residues. Germline lookup yields CDR1 SGDLS and CDR2 YYNGEE. The CDR3, as DNA: TGTGCCAGCAGCTCGGGACAGGGGGGGAGCTACACCTTC. It translates to CASSSGQGGSYTF.

The CDR3 region has the DNA TGTGCCAGCAGTGACCTAGCGGGAAGCTCCTACAATGAGCAGTTCTTC. This gives the protein CASSDLAGSSYNEQFF. The genes are TRBV6-4 and TRBJ2-1; TRBD2 matches at 9 bases. V trimming: 2 bases; J trimming: 0 bases; junction bases outside the gene matches: 2. There are 16 residues in the CDR3. In germline, CDR1 is MRHNA, CDR2 SNTAGT.

As to this clone: Other DNA sequences in this sample translate to the same CDR3. This chain uses TRBV5-8 with TRBJ1-2, with 7 bases fitting TRBD1. The germline V gene has CDR1 SGHTS and CDR2 YDEGEE. V lost 4 bases to trimming and J lost 3 bases; unmatched junction nucleotides: 3. The CDR3 totals 13 residues. CDR3 region: CASSPTGHYGYTF. DNA for the CDR3: TGTGCCAGCAGCCCGACAGGGCACTATGGCTACACCTTC. The full variable domain, rest sourced from reference TRBV5-8 and TRBJ1-2, is EAGVTQSPTHLIKTRGQQATLRCSPISGHTSVYWYQQALGLGLQFLLWYDEGEERNRGNFPPRFSGRQFPNYSSELNVNALELEDSALYLCASSPTGHYGYTFGSGTRLTVV.